Listed below are T cell receptor beta chains from one sample, sequenced in a study of shared clonotypes between healthy human individuals. Measured with immunoSEQ multiplex PCR; TCRdb has only the in-frame clones, and not every one. The profile shows over 2 million clones, 85% to 95% of them singletons. Sequences were obtained from naive CD4+ T cells sorted from blood. These TCRs come from a man in his late teens or twenties in good health. CDR3s include the opening cysteine and the closing phenylalanine or tryptophan. A D gene is named only where the DNA matches it firmly. Size values are once, few and many counts, or a class for expanded clones, and some rows have none.

j_call d_call v_call clone_size cdr3_nt cdr3_aa
TRBJ1-2 NA TRBV4-1 NA TGCGCCAGCAACGACCTTGGGGGATCAAGTTATGGCTACACCTTC CASNDLGGSSYGYTF
TRBJ1-2 NA TRBV19 few TGTGCCAGTAGTATACAGGGGACCTATGGCTACACCTTC CASSIQGTYGYTF
TRBJ1-1 TRBD1 TRBV19 NA TGTGCCAGTAGTATCGGGTCAGGGGGCTCCACTGAAGCTTTCTTT CASSIGSGGSTEAFF
TRBJ1-2 TRBD1 TRBV5-6 NA TGTGCCAGCAGCTTGCCACTGACAGGGACCTATGGCTACACCTTC CASSLPLTGTYGYTF
TRBJ2-1 TRBD2 TRBV7-2 NA TGTGCCAGCAGCTTAAGGAAAGTAGCGGGAGGGAGTCCCTACAATGAGCAGTTCTTC CASSLRKVAGGSPYNEQFF
TRBJ2-7 TRBD2 TRBV5-1 NA TGCGCCAGCAGCTTGGCCCCTAGCGGTACCGTCGAAGGCTACGAGCAGTACTTC CASSLAPSGTVEGYEQYF
TRBJ1-1 NA TRBV7-9 NA TGTGCCAGCAGCGAGCAGGGGTTGAACACTGAAGCTTTCTTT CASSEQGLNTEAFF
TRBJ2-5 TRBD1 TRBV5-1 NA TGCGCCAGCAGCTTGGGACAGGGAGTGTCCCAGTACTTC CASSLGQGVSQYF
TRBJ2-1 TRBD1 TRBV18 NA TGTGCCAGCTCACCCGGGACAGGGGTTACGGGGGAGCAGTTCTTC CASSPGTGVTGEQFF
TRBJ1-4 TRBD1 TRBV5-6 NA TGTGCCAGCAGGCGGCGGACAGGGGCAATGACTAATGAAAAACTGTTTTTT CASRRRTGAMTNEKLFF
TRBJ2-7 NA TRBV2 once TGTGCCAGCAGTGAACTGGTGAGCGGCTCCTACGAGCAGTACTTC CASSELVSGSYEQYF
TRBJ2-3 TRBD2 TRBV5-6 NA TGTGCCAGCAGCCAAATATTGAGGCTAGCGGGAGTCGGTACAGATACGCAGTATTTT CASSQILRLAGVGTDTQYF
TRBJ2-7 NA TRBV9 NA TGTGCCAGCAGCGCCGAAAACGTCCCCTACGAGCAGTACTTC CASSAENVPYEQYF
TRBJ2-3 TRBD2 TRBV7-8 NA TGTGCCAGCAGCGCTGCCGGGACTAGCGTTGGAGATACGCAGTATTTT CASSAAGTSVGDTQYF
TRBJ2-7 TRBD1 TRBV20-1 once TGCAGTGCTAGAGAACAGGGGGAGCAGTACTTC CSAREQGEQYF
TRBJ2-2 TRBD1 TRBV6-5 NA TGTGCCAGCAGTCGGGACAGGGCCCACACCGGGGAGCTGTTTTTT CASSRDRAHTGELFF
TRBJ2-2 NA TRBV29-1 NA TGCAGCGTTACTTATTCGGCCGGGGAGCTGTTTTTT CSVTYSAGELFF
TRBJ2-7 TRBD1 TRBV6-5 NA TGTGCCAGCAGCCCATCGACAGGGATGGTCTACGAGCAGTACTTC CASSPSTGMVYEQYF
TRBJ2-3 NA TRBV7-3 NA TGTGCCAGCAGCTTAGGACAGAAGAGCACAGATACGCAGTATTTT CASSLGQKSTDTQYF
TRBJ1-1 NA TRBV12-5 NA TGTGCTAGTGGTTTGGTACAGGGCCGTGGGTTAATGAACACTGAAGCTTTCTTT CASGLVQGRGLMNTEAFF
TRBJ2-1 NA TRBV30 once TGTGCCTGGAGTATAGCGTTGTCCTACAATGAGCAGTTCTTC CAWSIALSYNEQFF